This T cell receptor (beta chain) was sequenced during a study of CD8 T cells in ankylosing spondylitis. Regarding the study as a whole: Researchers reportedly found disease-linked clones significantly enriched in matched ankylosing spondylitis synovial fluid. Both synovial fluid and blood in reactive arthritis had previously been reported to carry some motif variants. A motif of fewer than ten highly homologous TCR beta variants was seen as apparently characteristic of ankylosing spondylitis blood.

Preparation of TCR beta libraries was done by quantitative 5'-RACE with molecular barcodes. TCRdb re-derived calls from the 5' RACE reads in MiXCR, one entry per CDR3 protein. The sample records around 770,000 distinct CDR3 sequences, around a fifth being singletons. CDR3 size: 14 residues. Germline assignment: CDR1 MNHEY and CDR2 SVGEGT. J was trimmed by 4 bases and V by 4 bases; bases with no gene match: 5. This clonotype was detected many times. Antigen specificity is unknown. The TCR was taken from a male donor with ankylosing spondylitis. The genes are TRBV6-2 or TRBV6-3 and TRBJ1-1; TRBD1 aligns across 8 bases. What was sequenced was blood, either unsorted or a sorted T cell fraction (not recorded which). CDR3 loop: CASSSGQGATEAFF. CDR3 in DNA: TGTGCCAGCAGTTCCGGACAGGGAGCCACTGAAGCTTTCTTT.